This entry concerns a single TCR beta chain. The sample has other DNA sequences that encode this CDR3 too. These data belong to a study of T cells in localized non-small cell lung cancer. From germline, CDR1 is LGHNA and CDR2 YNFKEQ. CDR3 length: 16 amino acids. The V and J ends lost 0 bases and 0 bases respectively, with 11 bases between them. Measured with immunoSEQ multiplex PCR; TCRdb has only the in-frame clones, and not every one. Of about 40,000 clones listed, more than 75% were seen once; the top ten hold about 4%. Specimen: peripheral blood, collected before any cancer treatment. The V gene is TRBV4-2, the J gene TRBJ1-1; the D is unclear. The source of this sequence is a man aged 18-49 years with stage I lung adenocarcinoma. The CDR3 region has the DNA TGTGCCAGCAGCCAAGATCCCCCGGGGATGAACACTGAAGCTTTCTTT. Its protein product is CASSQDPPGMNTEAFF.